These T cell receptor beta chains were read from a single sample in a study of shared clonotypes between healthy human individuals. The assay was immunoSEQ multiplex PCR, and TCRdb's table has in-frame clones only and misses some. In the table there are over a million clones, roughly 96% of which are singletons. Sequenced input: naive CD4+ T cells sorted from blood. The source of these receptors is a man between 25 and 39 years old in good health. The CDR3 runs from the conserved cysteine through the conserved F or W. Fields, in order: clone size, V gene, D gene, J gene, CDR3 DNA, CDR3 protein. D genes are given only for firm matches. A clone size is listed for some rows: how often the clone was seen (once, few, many), or a class if it is expanded.

-	TRBV7-3	-	TRBJ2-1	TGTGCCAGCAGCACACGAGGGCGGGGGACAAGCTCCTACAATGAGCAGTTCTTC	CASSTRGRGTSSYNEQFF
-	TRBV5-6	TRBD2	TRBJ2-3	TGTGCCAGCAGCTTGATGACTAGCGGTAGCACAGATACGCAGTATTTT	CASSLMTSGSTDTQYF
-	TRBV29-1	-	TRBJ2-5	TGCAGCGTTGAACCGGGCTCAGGGGGGGAAGAGACCCAGTACTTC	CSVEPGSGGEETQYF
-	TRBV15	-	TRBJ1-4	TGTGCCACCAGCAGAGGAAGTGGGTCCACAACTAATGAAAAACTGTTTTTT	CATSRGSGSTTNEKLFF
-	TRBV6-1	TRBD1	TRBJ1-1	TGTGCCAACCGGGACAGGGCGCAGTTGACTGAAGCTTTCTTT	CANRDRAQLTEAFF
-	TRBV9	-	TRBJ2-3	TGTGCCAGCAGCCCCCGGCTTTCCGGGGAAGATACGCAGTATTTT	CASSPRLSGEDTQYF
few	TRBV6-5	-	TRBJ2-3	TGTGCCAGCAGTTACTCGGGAGATACGCAGTATTTT	CASSYSGDTQYF
-	TRBV11-1	TRBD1	TRBJ2-5	TGTGCCAGCAGCTTACCTTACAGGGGGCGAAGGGAGACCCAGTACTTC	CASSLPYRGRRETQYF
-	TRBV30	-	TRBJ1-1	TGTGCCTGGAGTGTCACAGCCCTATTGACTGAAGCTTTCTTT	CAWSVTALLTEAFF
-	TRBV21-1	-	TRBJ1-1	TGTGCCAGCAGCAAAGGTGCGGTTATTACTGAAGCTTTCTTT	CASSKGAVITEAFF
-	TRBV7-2	-	TRBJ2-6	TGTGCCAGCAGCTCTCGGGGGGCAGGCCGACTCTCTGGGGCCAACGTCCTGACTTTC	CASSSRGAGRLSGANVLTF
-	TRBV6-5	TRBD1	TRBJ2-7	TGTGCCAGCAGTTACTCGACAGGGCCCGGGCCAACGTGGTACTTC	CASSYSTGPGPTWYF
-	TRBV28	-	TRBJ2-1	TGTGCCAGCAGTTTAACGAATGAGCAGTTCTTC	CASSLTNEQFF
once	TRBV19	-	TRBJ1-4	TGTGCCAGTAGTCTACCAACGGGGGGCGTTGAAAAACTGTTTTTT	CASSLPTGGVEKLFF
-	TRBV6-1	-	TRBJ2-3	TGTGCCAGCAGTCGGCGGGACAGTAGCACAGATACGCAGTATTTT	CASSRRDSSTDTQYF
-	TRBV4-3	TRBD2	TRBJ2-3	TGCGCCAGCAGCCAAGCAGGCGGGAGGAGGTTTGGCACAGATACGCAGTATTTT	CASSQAGGRRFGTDTQYF
-	TRBV19	-	TRBJ2-3	TGTGCCAGTAGTATATTAGGGGACTCGTGGGATACGCAGTATTTT	CASSILGDSWDTQYF
-	TRBV27	TRBD1	TRBJ1-5	TGTGCCAGCTCTCCGGGACAGGGGGCGGACCGTAGCAATCAGCCCCAGCATTTT	CASSPGQGADRSNQPQHF